Below, 31 T cell receptor beta chains from the same sample are listed, as sequenced in a study of vaccination and CD4 T cells after COVID-19. Sequenced with the Oncomine TCR Beta short-read assay was DNA taken from cultured CD4+ T cells. TCRdb fed the PCR reads into MiXCR, producing one record per CDR3 protein. The sample yields some 20,000 distinct CDR3 sequences, 35% to 50% seen once. Treatment given: roughly 10-day PBMC culture with coronavirus spike peptide pools or control peptides (ViraFEST assay). These receptors have no identified antigens. Sequenced: CD4+ T cells from blood, cultured in vitro. The receptors were sampled from a human donor who had recovered from COVID-19.

This clonotype was found a few times. J is TRBJ2-5 and V is TRBV2; D is perhaps TRBD2 (7 bases). The CDR3 is 14 amino acids. Per the germline V gene, CDR1 is SNHLY and CDR2 is FYNNEI. Trimming stripped 5 bases from V and 5 bases from J, with 15 bases between. The CDR3 sequence: CASSPGGPGETQYF. DNA of the CDR3: TGTGCCAGCAGTCCGGGGGGCCCCGGGGAGACCCAGTACTTC.

In nucleotides, the CDR3 is TGTGCCAGCAGCGCAGGGGGCCACAACTATGGCTACACCTTC. Translation: CASSAGGHNYGYTF. The rearrangement joins TRBV9 to TRBJ1-2; TRBD1 agrees at 8 bases. CDR1 is SGDLS, CDR2 YYNGEE, per germline. Trimming took 3 bases from V and 2 from J; bases not matched to a gene: 3. This CDR3 is built from 14 residues.

This clonotype was detected once. The chain links TRBV7-8 to TRBJ2-1, with no clear D. There are 14 residues in the CDR3. Germline lookup yields CDR1 SGHVS and CDR2 FQNEAQ. V lost 2 bases to trimming and J lost 3 bases, with 8 bases between them. CDR3 coding DNA: TGTGCCAGCAGCTTAACCCCGAGCTACAATGAGCAGTTCTTC. This codes for CASSLTPSYNEQFF.

CDR3 nucleotide sequence: TGTGCCAGCAGCTCCAGACGGCGGTTGAACACTGAAGCTTTCTTT. Translated: CASSSRRRLNTEAFF. The chain carries TRBV6-1 and TRBJ1-1; D not certain. V lost 6 bases, J lost 0 bases, and 14 bases lay in between. This CDR3 is built from 15 residues. Germline V gene sequence: CDR1 MNHNS, CDR2 SASEGT.

This clonotype was seen only a few times. This chain uses TRBV2 with TRBJ2-2; D is possibly TRBD1 (6 bases). Germline V CDR1 and CDR2: SNHLY, FYNNEI. V was clipped by 7 bases and J by 3 bases, with 12 bases between them. This CDR3 comprises 14 residues. The CDR3 sequence: CASTVQGYTGELFF. The CDR3 DNA is TGTGCCAGCACCGTACAGGGATACACCGGGGAGCTGTTTTTT.

The chain employs TRBV6-4 and TRBJ1-2, with a weak D call TRBD1 (5 bases). Germline V gives CDR1 MRHNA, CDR2 SNTAGT. With 4 bases removed from V and 4 bases from J, the gap between germline ends came to 7 bases. The CDR3 loop spans 12 amino acids. The CDR3 here is CASSGGPYGYTF. CDR3 nucleotides: TGTGCCAGCAGTGGGGGACCCTATGGCTACACCTTC.

This clonotype was recorded a few times. The V call is TRBV20-1, the J call TRBJ1-5; D might be TRBD1 (5 bases). This CDR3 contains 12 residues. The germline CDR1 and CDR2 sequences are DFQATT and SNEGSKA (reference sequence). V was shortened by 8 bases and J by 5 bases, with 13 bases between the two germline ends. The CDR3 sequence is CSPRGEDQPQHF. CDR3 DNA sequence: TGCAGTCCTCGGGGGGAGGATCAGCCCCAGCATTTT.

This clonotype is deemed medium-sized (0.01 to 0.1%). V is TRBV6-1 and J is TRBJ1-2; D not resolved. The CDR3 is 14 residues long. Trimming took 5 bases from V and 7 from J, leaving 17 bases between them. Germline V gene lookup returns CDR1 MNHNS and CDR2 SASEGT. The CDR3 here is CASSLSSRSGGYTF. DNA of the CDR3: TGTGCCAGCAGTCTTAGCAGTCGGTCTGGTGGCTACACCTTC.

The V and J genes are TRBV19 and TRBJ2-6, with D perhaps TRBD1 or TRBD2 (5 bases each). V lost 5 bases to trimming and J lost 0 bases, with 17 bases between them. Per germline, CDR1 LNHDA and CDR2 SQIVND (reference sequence). The CDR3 consists of 18 residues. CDR3 sequence (DNA): TGTGCCAGTAGTCTGACGGGACCATGGGGCTCTGGGGCCAACGTCCTGACTTTC. Translation: CASSLTGPWGSGANVLTF. The full variable domain, rest sourced from reference TRBV19 and TRBJ2-6, is DGGITQSPKYLFRKEGQNVTLSCEQNLNHDAMYWYRQDPGQGLRLIYYSQIVNDFQKGDIAEGYSVSREKKESFPLTVTSAQKNPTAFYLCASSLTGPWGSGANVLTFGAGSRLTVL.

This chain uses TRBV7-9 with TRBJ2-7; either TRBD1 or TRBD2 may supply D (5 bases each). CDR1 and CDR2 (germline): SEHNR, FQNEAQ (reference sequence). This CDR3 spans 14 amino acids. The V and J ends lost 1 base and 10 bases respectively, with 17 bases between them. The CDR3 region has the DNA TGTGCCAGCAGCTTAGACTCCGGGACCGATAGACAGTACTTC. This translates into CASSLDSGTDRQYF.

By sample share, this clonotype is large. The chain uses TRBV4-2 and TRBJ2-5, with D possibly TRBD1 on 5 matching bases. CDR3 length: 16 amino acids. Germline CDR1 is LGHNA and CDR2 is YNFKEQ. Trimming pared 0 bases from V and 7 bases from J, leaving 18 bases between. The CDR3 reads CASSQEGSGWGGTQYF. CDR3 DNA: TGTGCCAGCAGCCAAGAAGGCTCAGGGTGGGGTGGGACCCAGTACTTC.

This rearrangement joins TRBV7-3 to TRBJ2-1; no reliable D call. Trimming removed 5 bases from V and 4 bases from J, with 15 bases in between. The CDR3 sequence is 15 residues long. Germline V CDR1 and CDR2: SGHTA, FQGTGA. CDR3 nucleotide sequence: TGTGCCAGCAGCCCGCAAGGGCGAAAGTACAATGAGCAGTTCTTC. Translation: CASSPQGRKYNEQFF.

This chain links TRBV5-1 with TRBJ2-7; 8 positions agree with TRBD1. V dropped 0 bases and J dropped 0; count of bases not matched to a gene: 5. The CDR3 extends over 16 amino acids. From germline, CDR1 is SGHRS and CDR2 YFSETQ. The CDR3 loop is CASSLARGRTSYEQYF. The CDR3 DNA sequence: TGCGCCAGCAGCTTGGCCAGGGGGCGAACCTCCTACGAGCAGTACTTC. The full variable domain, completed using reference TRBV5-1 and TRBJ2-7, is KAGVTQTPRYLIKTRGQQVTLSCSPISGHRSVSWYQQTPGQGLQFLFEYFSETQRNKGNFPGRFSGRQFSNSRSEMNVSTLELGDSALYLCASSLARGRTSYEQYFGPGTRLTVT.

The chain combines TRBV6-1 with TRBJ1-6; D gene ambiguous. The CDR3 is 16 residues long. Trimming removed 5 bases from V and 0 bases from J, with 11 bases in between. Germline values: CDR1 MNHNS, CDR2 SASEGT. As DNA, the CDR3 is TGTGCCAGCAGTCGGATACAGAGCTCCTATAATTCACCCCTCCACTTT. Translation: CASSRIQSSYNSPLHF.

This chain joins TRBV20-1 and TRBJ1-5; D possibly corresponds to TRBD1 (6 bases). This CDR3 is 15 amino acids long. Germline CDR1 is DFQATT and CDR2 is SNEGSKA (reference sequence). V lost 2 bases and J 0 bases, leaving 11 bases between the germline ends. CDR3 bases: TGCAGTGCTAGACGAACAGGGATTAGCAATCAGCCCCAGCATTTT. It translates to CSARRTGISNQPQHF.

This rearrangement joins TRBV6-5 to TRBJ2-3, with TRBD1 identical over 10 bases. Germline trimming cut 2 bases from V and 1 base from J; bases unmatched to any gene: 6. This CDR3 is built from 17 residues. Germline V gene lookup returns CDR1 MNHEY and CDR2 SVGAGI. This chain's CDR3 is CASSYKPGTGGTDTQYF. For the CDR3, the DNA is TGTGCCAGCAGTTACAAACCCGGGACAGGGGGCACAGATACGCAGTATTTT.

This clonotype has a single count. This chain connects TRBV9 to TRBJ1-1; 9 bases align to TRBD1. In germline, CDR1 is SGDLS, CDR2 YYNGEE. The CDR3 is 16 amino acids. Trimming took 0 bases from V and 1 from J; bases not matched to a gene: 4. CDR3 residues: CASSVGGTGRNTEAFF. For the CDR3, the DNA is TGTGCCAGCAGCGTAGGAGGGACAGGGCGGAACACTGAAGCTTTCTTT. The whole variable domain, filled in from reference TRBV9 and TRBJ1-1, reads DSGVTQTPKHLITATGQRVTLRCSPRSGDLSVYWYQQSLDQGLQFLIQYYNGEERAKGNILERFSAQQFPDLHSELNLSSLELGDSALYFCASSVGGTGRNTEAFFGQGTRLTVV.

This clonotype was detected only a few times. This chain connects TRBV7-3 to TRBJ2-3; possibly TRBD1 or TRBD2 for D (5 bases each). This CDR3 contains 14 residues. Germline V CDR1 and CDR2: SGHTA, FQGTGA. V was trimmed by 4 bases and J by 8 bases, leaving 16 bases between them. The CDR3 reads CASSYSSGTPTQYF. The CDR3 coding sequence is TGTGCCAGCAGCTATTCCTCCGGGACCCCTACGCAGTATTTT.

The chain has TRBV28 and TRBJ2-7, with 10 positions matching TRBD1. Germline values: CDR1 MDHEN, CDR2 SYDVKM. The length of the CDR3 is 15 residues. V gave up 6 bases and J gave up 2 bases; unmatched junction bases: 7. The CDR3 bases are TGTGCCAGCAGATACCGGGACAGGGGACCCTACGAGCAGTACTTC. This sequence encodes CASRYRDRGPYEQYF.

This chain uses TRBV20-1 with TRBJ1-1; D is possibly TRBD1 (6 bases). V lost 4 bases, J lost 1 base, and 10 bases lay in between. CDR1 DFQATT and CDR2 SNEGSKA come from the germline V gene (reference sequence). The CDR3 runs to 13 residues. CDR3 in amino acids: CSANRVGNTEAFF. CDR3 DNA sequence: TGCAGTGCTAACAGGGTAGGGAACACTGAAGCTTTCTTT.

The rearrangement uses TRBV28 and TRBJ1-5, with a tentative D call TRBD1 (6 bases). Germline CDR1 and CDR2: MDHEN and SYDVKM. Trimming took 1 base from V and 2 from J, leaving 18 bases between them. The CDR3 is 18 amino acids. The CDR3 spells CASSLLRGGVVGNQPQHF. CDR3 DNA sequence: TGTGCCAGCAGTTTATTACGAGGGGGGGTGGTTGGCAATCAGCCCCAGCATTTT.

The chain has TRBV5-1 and TRBJ1-2, with TRBD1 matching over 8 bases. CDR1 is SGHRS and CDR2 is YFSETQ in the germline V gene. V lost 0 bases and J lost 4; bases outside the gene matches: 11. CDR3 size: 17 residues. CDR3 DNA: TGCGCCAGCAGCTTGGGGGGACAGGACCTTGGACGCTATGGCTACACCTTC. It specifies CASSLGGQDLGRYGYTF.

This clonotype was recorded only once. The J gene is TRBJ1-3, the V gene TRBV6-5, with D perhaps TRBD1 (6 bases). Germline values: CDR1 MNHEY, CDR2 SVGAGI. The V gene lost 2 bases and the J gene lost 0 bases, with 11 bases spanning the gap. The CDR3 extends over 16 amino acids. CDR3 region: CASSYVGASSGNTIYF. DNA of the CDR3: TGTGCCAGCAGTTACGTGGGGGCGAGCTCTGGAAACACCATATATTTT.

This chain joins TRBV5-4 and TRBJ1-1; D is possibly TRBD1 (6 bases). V lost 4 bases to trimming and J lost 1 base, with 20 bases between them. Germline values: CDR1 SGHNT, CDR2 YYREEE (reference sequence). The CDR3 extends over 17 amino acids. CDR3 in amino acids: CASSPDTGGGANTEAFF. CDR3 DNA sequence: TGTGCCAGCAGCCCCGACACGGGTGGGGGGGCGAACACTGAAGCTTTCTTT.

This clonotype counts as medium-sized. This chain joins TRBV7-9 and TRBJ1-1, with D possibly TRBD1 on 6 matching bases. Per the germline V gene, CDR1 is SEHNR and CDR2 is FQNEAQ (reference sequence). Trimming took 4 bases from V and 1 from J, leaving 7 bases between them. The CDR3 spans 13 residues. The CDR3: CASSSQGNTEAFF. In nucleotides, the CDR3 is TGTGCCAGCAGCTCACAGGGGAACACTGAAGCTTTCTTT. Supplemented by reference TRBV7-9 and TRBJ1-1, the full variable domain reads DTGVSQNPRHKITKRGQNVTFRCDPISEHNRLYWYRQTLGQGPEFLTYFQNEAQLEKSRLLSDRFSAERPKGSFSTLEIQRTEQGDSAMYLCASSSQGNTEAFFGQGTRLTVV.

CDR3 amino acids: CSVVEKGGLGQPQHF. CDR3 in DNA: TGCAGCGTTGTGGAGAAGGGGGGTTTGGGACAGCCCCAGCATTTT. The chain uses TRBV29-1 and TRBJ1-5; perhaps TRBD1 as D (6 bases). The germline V gene has CDR1 SQVTM and CDR2 ANQGSEA. There are 15 residues in the CDR3. The V gene lost 4 bases and the J gene lost 7 bases, with 20 bases spanning the gap.

The chain employs TRBV20-1 and TRBJ2-4, with 9 positions matching TRBD2. Unmatched junction bases numbered 9, after V lost 3 bases and J lost 0 bases. The CDR3 is 17 amino acids. Germline CDR1 and CDR2: DFQATT and SNEGSKA (reference sequence). The CDR3 DNA is TGCAGTGCTAGGAGGTCTAGCGGGGCGATAGCCAAAAACATTCAGTACTTC. Translated: CSARRSSGAIAKNIQYF.

This clonotype was seen only a few times. The gene calls are TRBV25-1 and TRBJ2-5; no firm D call. This CDR3 is 13 amino acids long. The V gene lost 6 bases and the J gene lost 4 bases, with 12 bases spanning the gap. CDR1 and CDR2 from the germline V gene are MGHDK and SYGVNS. The CDR3 region is CASSPHKGETQYF. The CDR3 DNA follows: TGTGCCAGCAGCCCACACAAAGGAGAGACCCAGTACTTC.

V usage is TRBV12-3 or TRBV12-4 and J usage is TRBJ1-1; D remains unclear. Deletions cut 5 bases from V and 1 base from J, with 11 bases between. The CDR3 loop spans 14 amino acids. The CDR3 here is CASSPSGKNTEAFF. CDR3 bases: TGTGCCAGCAGTCCCAGCGGGAAGAACACTGAAGCTTTCTTT.

V is TRBV6-5 and J is TRBJ2-7; no clear D. V was pared by 2 bases and J by 0 bases, with 8 bases between. CDR1 is MNHEY, CDR2 SVGAGI, per germline. The CDR3 is 14 amino acids. The CDR3 DNA reads TGTGCCAGCAGTTACCAGCCGAGCTCCTACGAGCAGTACTTC. Translated: CASSYQPSSYEQYF.

The rearrangement links TRBV20-1 to TRBJ2-7, with 10 bases matching TRBD2. J was trimmed by 2 bases and V by 3 bases; bases with no gene match: 10. Germline values: CDR1 DFQATT, CDR2 SNEGSKA (reference sequence). CDR3 size: 16 residues. The CDR3 bases are TGCAGTGCTAGCCCAATTCGTAGCGGGAGGACCTACGAGCAGTACTTC. Translated: CSASPIRSGRTYEQYF.